The 20 T cell receptor beta chains in this list originate from one sample, sequenced in a study of CD8 T cells in Susac syndrome. Reverse transcription of 0.5 to 1 ug RNA was performed with random hexamers. MiXCR, applied by TCRdb to the immunoSEQ multiplex PCR reads, yields one record per CDR3 protein. The sample lists some 100,000 distinct CDR3 sequences, about 93% seen once, with around 0.15% in the top ten. The source material was CD4+ T cells from PBMCs. The source is a human donor in good health.

The gene calls are TRBV5-1 and TRBJ2-5; no definite D call. CDR1 and CDR2 (germline): SGHRS, YFSETQ. Trimming removed 0 bases from V and 2 bases from J, with 8 bases in between. CDR3 length: 14 amino acids. This CDR3 is CASSLDTSQETQYF. The CDR3 nucleotides read TGCGCCAGCAGCTTGGATACCAGTCAAGAGACCCAGTACTTC.

This clonotype was seen only once. The J gene is TRBJ2-5, the V gene TRBV12-3 or TRBV12-4, with a tentative D call TRBD2 (5 bases). CDR3 size: 16 residues. Trimming removed 1 base at V and 0 bases at J, with 12 bases between. CDR3 residues: CASSLVVPGNQETQYF. In DNA form, the CDR3 reads TGTGCCAGCAGTTTAGTCGTCCCGGGAAACCAAGAGACCCAGTACTTC.

The chain employs TRBV10-3 and TRBJ2-1; TRBD2 might be the D (5 bases). Deletions cut 4 bases from V and 3 bases from J, with 13 bases between. CDR1 ENHRY and CDR2 SYGVKD come from the germline V gene. The CDR3 covers 15 residues. This chain's CDR3 is CAISAPTRGYNEQFF. CDR3 nucleotides: TGTGCCATCAGTGCCCCCACCCGGGGCTACAATGAGCAGTTCTTC.

The J gene is TRBJ2-5, the V gene TRBV10-3; 7 bases align to TRBD2. The germline CDR1 and CDR2 sequences are ENHRY and SYGVKD. V was clipped by 4 bases and J by 4 bases; unmatched bases: 3. The CDR3 has 13 amino acids. The CDR3 spells CAISGVAGETQYF. In nucleotides, the CDR3 is TGTGCCATCAGTGGAGTAGCGGGAGAGACCCAGTACTTC.

This clonotype was counted once. The genes are TRBV5-1 and TRBJ1-1; 8 nucleotides agree with TRBD1. In germline, CDR1 is SGHRS, CDR2 YFSETQ. The CDR3 runs to 15 residues. V dropped 2 bases and J dropped 2; count of bases not matched to a gene: 5. Here the CDR3 reads CASSFLAGGNTEAFF. DNA for the CDR3: TGCGCCAGCAGCTTCCTAGCAGGGGGCAACACTGAAGCTTTCTTT. The full variable domain, rest sourced from reference TRBV5-1 and TRBJ1-1, is KAGVTQTPRYLIKTRGQQVTLSCSPISGHRSVSWYQQTPGQGLQFLFEYFSETQRNKGNFPGRFSGRQFSNSRSEMNVSTLELGDSALYLCASSFLAGGNTEAFFGQGTRLTVV.

The chain recombines TRBV7-3 with TRBJ2-5; D not resolved. CDR3 length: 13 amino acids. With 4 bases removed from V and 4 bases from J, the gap between germline ends came to 10 bases. Germline V gene data show CDR1 as SGHTA and CDR2 as FQGTGA. The chain's CDR3 is CASSSSGPETQYF. In nucleotides, the CDR3 is TGTGCCAGCAGCTCCTCAGGCCCAGAGACCCAGTACTTC.

The genes are TRBV19 and TRBJ1-1, with 7 bases lining up with TRBD1. Germline trimming cut 4 bases from V and 2 bases from J; bases unmatched to any gene: 13. Germline CDR1 and CDR2: LNHDA and SQIVND (reference sequence). The CDR3 contains 17 residues. The CDR3 loop reads CASSSERGTAPNTEAFF. CDR3 DNA sequence: TGTGCCAGTAGTAGCGAAAGAGGGACAGCCCCTAACACTGAAGCTTTCTTT.

This chain uses TRBV7-2 with TRBJ2-7; the D is unclear. The ends were cut back, 4 bases at V and 10 bases at J, with 11 bases in the middle. Germline-derived CDR1 and CDR2 are SGHTA and FQGNSA. This CDR3 is built from 11 residues. The CDR3 here is CASSSTGPQYF. CDR3 DNA: TGTGCCAGCAGCTCAACCGGTCCTCAGTACTTC.

V is TRBV20-1 and J is TRBJ2-5; TRBD2 is a possible D gene (5 bases). CDR1 is DFQATT, CDR2 SNEGSKA, per germline (reference sequence). V lost 3 bases to trimming and J lost 0 bases, with 8 bases between them. The CDR3 is 13 amino acids. CDR3 nucleotides: TGCAGTGCTAGGCAGCGGTACCAAGAGACCCAGTACTTC. Translated: CSARQRYQETQYF.

The chain uses TRBV20-1 and TRBJ1-1; no definite D call. Looked up from germline, CDR1 is DFQATT and CDR2 is SNEGSKA (reference sequence). V lost 2 bases, J lost 0 bases, and 1 base lay in between. The CDR3 loop spans 11 amino acids. The CDR3 reads CSARLNTEAFF. DNA for the CDR3: TGCAGTGCTAGACTGAACACTGAAGCTTTCTTT.

The chain employs TRBV15 and TRBJ1-2; a possible D gene is TRBD1 (6 bases). V lost 1 base and J lost 4, with 13 bases in between. CDR3 size: 15 residues. CDR1 is LNHNV and CDR2 is YYDKDF in the germline V gene (reference sequence). The CDR3 reads CATSRVRTDFYGYTF. DNA for the CDR3: TGTGCCACCAGCAGAGTTAGGACAGACTTCTATGGCTACACCTTC.

This clonotype was recorded once. The chain couples TRBV7-9 to TRBJ2-5; D unresolved. CDR3 length equals 13 residues. The V gene lost 6 bases and the J gene lost 3 bases, with 11 bases spanning the gap. Per germline, CDR1 SEHNR and CDR2 FQNEAQ (reference sequence). The CDR3 DNA reads as TGTGCCAGCAGAAAATCAGGTGAAGAGACCCAGTACTTC. This translates into CASRKSGEETQYF.

This chain links TRBV7-8 with TRBJ1-5; D ambiguous. This CDR3 region has 12 residues. Germline values: CDR1 SGHVS, CDR2 FQNEAQ. V dropped 5 bases and J dropped 6 bases, with 8 bases sitting between them. The CDR3, as DNA: TGTGCCAGCAGCCCAGGAGGTCAGCCCCAGCATTTT. Translating it yields CASSPGGQPQHF.

This clonotype was found once. One junction end does not reproduce the germline sequence, and a read error may be involved. This chain connects TRBV18 to TRBJ1-5, with 7 bases identical to TRBD1. The CDR3 has 14 residues. Germline V gene lookup returns CDR1 KGHSH and CDR2 LQKENI. The CDR3 coding sequence is TGTGCCAGCTCAAAAGAACAGGGGAATCAGGCCCAGCATTTT. Its translation: CASSKEQGNQAQHF.

CDR3 sequence: CASSLNGNAQETQYF. As DNA, the CDR3 is TGTGCCAGCAGCTTGAACGGAAACGCGCAAGAGACCCAGTACTTC. The chain combines TRBV7-3 with TRBJ2-5; D call uncertain. Germline CDR1 reads SGHTA; CDR2 reads FQGTGA. Trimming pared 3 bases from V and 2 bases from J, leaving 13 bases between. CDR3 length: 15 amino acids.

This clonotype was found once. The chain combines TRBV4-1 with TRBJ2-6; 8 bases match TRBD2. In germline, CDR1 is MGHRA, CDR2 YSYEKL. This CDR3 is built from 18 residues. V dropped 4 bases and J dropped 0; count of bases not matched to a gene: 8. The CDR3 protein is CASSPRLGGASGANVLTF. The DNA for the CDR3 is TGCGCCAGCAGCCCCCGACTCGGGGGGGCCTCTGGGGCCAACGTCCTGACTTTC.

The chain couples TRBV7-9 to TRBJ2-3, with D maybe TRBD1 (6 bases). CDR1 is SEHNR, CDR2 FQNEAQ, per germline (reference sequence). V was trimmed by 7 bases and J by 0 bases, leaving 8 bases between them. The CDR3 totals 13 residues. The CDR3 nucleotides are TGTGCCAGCATCAGGGGTAGCACAGATACGCAGTATTTT. Translation gives CASIRGSTDTQYF.

The J gene is TRBJ2-6, the V gene TRBV4-3; unclear D gene. The CDR3 contains 16 residues. V lost 4 bases to trimming and J lost 0 bases, with 10 bases between them. The V gene's germline CDR1 is LGHNA and CDR2 YSLEER. CDR3 sequence: CASSPSGSSGANVLTF. CDR3 coding DNA: TGCGCCAGCAGCCCCTCAGGTAGCTCTGGGGCCAACGTCCTGACTTTC.

This chain uses TRBV14 with TRBJ2-2; D not certain. The V and J ends lost 3 bases and 3 bases respectively, with 5 bases between them. The CDR3 length is 13 residues. The germline gives CDR1 SGHDN, CDR2 FVKESK. The CDR3 sequence is CASSHRYTGELFF. The CDR3 region has the DNA TGTGCCAGCAGCCACAGGTACACCGGGGAGCTGTTTTTT. The full variable domain, with the rest looked up from reference TRBV14 and TRBJ2-2, is EAGVTQFPSHSVIEKGQTVTLRCDPISGHDNLYWYRRVMGKEIKFLLHFVKESKQDESGMPNNRFLAERTGGTYSTLKVQPAELEDSGVYFCASSHRYTGELFFGEGSRLTVL.

This clonotype was seen a few times. The CDR3 DNA reads as TGTGCCAGCAGTCCCTCGGCCTCCTACAATGAGCAGTTCTTC. As protein: CASSPSASYNEQFF. This chain uses TRBV12-3 or TRBV12-4 with TRBJ2-1; no clear D gene. Trimming left V 5 bases short and J 0 bases short, with 8 bases between. The CDR3 runs to 14 residues.